What follows are 20 T cell receptor beta chains derived from one specimen sequenced in a study of blood T cell repertoires in COVID-19. Assay: immunoSEQ multiplex PCR; the TCRdb copy retains only in-frame clones and omits some. This sample carries roughly 380,000 clones, about nine tenths of them seen once, and the ten largest clones take 1%. Sequencing was carried out using PBMCs or T cells enriched from blood (not recorded which). Source of these receptors: a woman in her twenties or thirties who had been exposed to COVID-19.

The chain joins TRBV5-4 to TRBJ2-3, with 10 bases identical to TRBD2. V gave up 7 bases and J gave up 4 bases; unmatched junction bases: 6. Germline V CDR1 and CDR2: SGHNT, YYREEE (reference sequence). CDR3 length: 14 residues. The CDR3 region has the DNA TGTGCCAGCCGAGCGGGAGGGGGATCAGATACGCAGTATTTT. Protein: CASRAGGGSDTQYF.

This clone occurred once. V and J are TRBV30 and TRBJ2-7; D is possibly TRBD1 (6 bases). The CDR3 totals 14 residues. In germline, CDR1 is GTSNPN, CDR2 SVGIG (reference sequence). Between the trimmed V and J ends, which lost 0 bases and 2 bases, there was a span of 11 bases. CDR3 region: CAWSVLGGTYEQYF. CDR3 nucleotides: TGTGCCTGGAGTGTACTAGGGGGAACCTACGAGCAGTACTTC.

The chain uses TRBV5-1 and TRBJ1-4, with TRBD1 identical over 8 bases. This CDR3 spans 15 amino acids. J gave up 6 bases and V 7 bases, and 11 bases lay outside the gene matches. In germline, CDR1 is SGHRS, CDR2 YFSETQ. CDR3: CASRSSQGGYEKLFF. For the CDR3, the DNA is TGCGCCAGCCGAAGCTCACAGGGGGGGTATGAAAAACTGTTTTTT.

The genes are TRBV7-3 and TRBJ2-1, with D unclear. Trimming removed 1 base from V and 6 bases from J, with 10 bases in between. Germline V lookup: CDR1 SGHTA, CDR2 FQGTGA. The CDR3 runs 14 residues. The CDR3, as DNA: TGTGCCAGCAGCTTAATGGCTCTAGGCAATGAGCAGTTCTTC. Amino acid sequence: CASSLMALGNEQFF.

The chain has TRBV6-5 and TRBJ1-4, with D possibly matching TRBD1 (5 bases). CDR3 length: 15 amino acids. The V end was cut by 0 bases, the J end by 6 bases, with 11 bases between. CDR1 and CDR2 (germline): MNHEY, SVGAGI. The CDR3 loop reads CASSYSGAEYEKLFF. The CDR3 DNA reads as TGTGCCAGCAGTTACTCAGGGGCAGAATATGAAAAACTGTTTTTT.

The rearrangement joins TRBV2 to TRBJ2-7; no definite D call. Trimming took 3 bases from V and 2 from J, leaving 8 bases between them. The CDR3 length is 13 residues. The germline V gene encodes CDR1 SNHLY and CDR2 FYNNEI. The CDR3 DNA reads TGTGCCAGCAGTGAGGGCAGAGCCTACGAGCAGTACTTC. Its protein product is CASSEGRAYEQYF.

The chain employs TRBV28 and TRBJ1-5; 8 nucleotides line up with TRBD1. The CDR3 extends over 17 amino acids. Per germline, CDR1 MDHEN and CDR2 SYDVKM. The V segment lost 6 bases and the J segment 0 bases; nucleotides outside the gene matches: 10. CDR3 protein: CASRSGQVFPSNQPQHF. DNA of the CDR3: TGTGCCAGCAGGTCGGGACAGGTCTTTCCTAGCAATCAGCCCCAGCATTTT.

The chain is built from TRBV19 and TRBJ2-5; weak D call: TRBD2 (6 bases). CDR3 length: 16 residues. Germline CDR1 is LNHDA and CDR2 is SQIVND (reference sequence). With 6 bases removed from V and 5 bases from J, the gap between germline ends came to 22 bases. The CDR3 nucleotides read TGTGCCAGTAGACTGGACCCCATGGGGGGAGAGGAGACCCAGTACTTC. This sequence encodes CASRLDPMGGEETQYF.

The CDR3 region is CSAPLAETQYF. The CDR3 coding sequence is TGCAGTGCTCCGCTAGCTGAGACCCAGTACTTC. V usage is TRBV20-1 and J usage is TRBJ2-5, with D possibly matching TRBD2 (5 bases). V was cut by 5 bases and J by 5 bases, with 9 bases left in between. The CDR3 is 11 residues long. CDR1 and CDR2 (germline): DFQATT, SNEGSKA (reference sequence).

The gene calls are TRBV5-1 and TRBJ1-2, with TRBD1 identical over 10 bases. The CDR3 loop spans 15 amino acids. CDR1 and CDR2 from the germline V gene are SGHRS and YFSETQ. After removal of 4 bases from V and 6 bases from J, the junction contained 9 bases not matched to a gene. In nucleotides, the CDR3 is TGCGCCAGCAGCACGACCGGGACAGGGGTAGATGGCTACACCTTC. Its protein product is CASSTTGTGVDGYTF.

The rearrangement joins TRBV28 to TRBJ2-1, with 10 bases that match TRBD2. Germline CDR1 and CDR2: MDHEN and SYDVKM. V shed 2 bases, J shed 2 bases, and the junction held 9 bases outside the gene matches. The CDR3 runs 18 residues. The CDR3 coding sequence is TGTGCCAGCAGTTTAGGTGGTAGCGGGAGGCCCCCCTACAATGAGCAGTTCTTC. This gives the protein CASSLGGSGRPPYNEQFF.

The chain links TRBV19 to TRBJ1-2; TRBD1 matches at 7 bases. CDR3 length equals 13 residues. CDR1 is LNHDA, CDR2 SQIVND, per germline (reference sequence). With 2 bases clipped from V and 7 bases from J, the junction kept 4 bases outside the gene matches. The CDR3 loop reads CASSIRQGAGYTF. The CDR3 nucleotides read TGTGCCAGTAGTATAAGACAGGGAGCTGGCTACACCTTC.

The chain joins TRBV3-1 (or the pseudogene TRBV3-2) to TRBJ2-3; 8 bases agree with TRBD2. Trimming at V came to 3 bases and at J to 1 base, leaving 6 bases not matched to a gene. Germline V gene sequence: CDR1 LGHDT, CDR2 YNNKEL (reference sequence). This CDR3 has 16 amino acids. The CDR3 DNA reads TGTGCCAGCAGCCAGGCGGGGGGTGGTGGCACAGATACGCAGTATTTT. Translating it yields CASSQAGGGGTDTQYF.

The genes are TRBV7-2 and TRBJ1-2, with D tentatively TRBD1 (6 bases). CDR1 SGHTA and CDR2 FQGNSA come from the germline V gene. This CDR3 comprises 13 residues. V was trimmed by 5 bases and J by 1 base, leaving 8 bases between them. CDR3 DNA sequence: TGTGCCAGCAGCCCGGACAGTAACTATGGCTACACCTTC. Its protein is CASSPDSNYGYTF.

The chain links TRBV9 to TRBJ1-1; TRBD1 matches at 9 bases. Trimming took 4 bases from V and 4 from J; bases not matched to a gene: 14. This CDR3 region has 17 residues. CDR1 and CDR2 (germline): SGDLS, YYNGEE. CDR3 region: CASSLRGQGVTGTEAFF. DNA for the CDR3: TGTGCCAGCAGCTTAAGGGGACAGGGTGTCACGGGCACTGAAGCTTTCTTT. The whole variable domain, filled in from reference TRBV9 and TRBJ1-1, reads DSGVTQTPKHLITATGQRVTLRCSPRSGDLSVYWYQQSLDQGLQFLIQYYNGEERAKGNILERFSAQQFPDLHSELNLSSLELGDSALYFCASSLRGQGVTGTEAFFGQGTRLTVV.

The chain couples TRBV7-3 to TRBJ2-2; D gene unclear. Trimming removed 2 bases at V and 1 base at J, with 8 bases between. The CDR3 is made up of 15 amino acids. The V gene's germline CDR1 is SGHTA and CDR2 FQGTGA. The CDR3 sequence is CASSLLPGNTGELFF. The CDR3 nucleotides are TGTGCCAGCAGCTTACTCCCAGGGAACACCGGGGAGCTGTTTTTT.

This chain's CDR3 is CASSITGTSGFSSYEQYF. The CDR3 DNA reads as TGTGCCAGCAGCATAACCGGGACTAGCGGGTTTAGCTCCTACGAGCAGTACTTC. The chain combines TRBV7-9 with TRBJ2-7; 12 bases fit TRBD2. This CDR3 is built from 18 residues. Germline lookup yields CDR1 SEHNR and CDR2 FQNEAQ (reference sequence). Trimming took 5 bases from V and 0 from J; bases not matched to a gene: 11.

The V gene is TRBV10-2, the J gene TRBJ1-3; no reliable D call. The V end lost 10 bases, the J end lost 2 bases, and 12 bases lay between the germline ends. This CDR3 spans 13 amino acids. Germline-derived CDR1 and CDR2 are WSHSY and SAAADI. The CDR3 DNA follows: TGCGCCACCGAGGTCGGTACTGGAAACACCATATATTTT. It encodes CATEVGTGNTIYF.

The genes are TRBV10-2 and TRBJ2-7; D possibly corresponds to TRBD1 (6 bases). Germline values: CDR1 WSHSY, CDR2 SAAADI. The CDR3 length is 12 residues. V was trimmed by 8 bases and J by 6 bases, leaving 14 bases between them. The CDR3 DNA follows: TGCGCCAGCGGGGGACACACCCTCGAGCAGTACTTC. Translated: CASGGHTLEQYF.

V gene TRBV28 combines with J gene TRBJ1-2; 12 bases align to TRBD1. Germline values: CDR1 MDHEN, CDR2 SYDVKM. The CDR3 length is 14 residues. Trimming at V came to 6 bases and at J to 3 bases, leaving 2 bases not matched to a gene. Here the CDR3 reads CASRGTGGYYGYTF. CDR3 DNA: TGTGCCAGCAGGGGGACAGGGGGCTACTATGGCTACACCTTC.